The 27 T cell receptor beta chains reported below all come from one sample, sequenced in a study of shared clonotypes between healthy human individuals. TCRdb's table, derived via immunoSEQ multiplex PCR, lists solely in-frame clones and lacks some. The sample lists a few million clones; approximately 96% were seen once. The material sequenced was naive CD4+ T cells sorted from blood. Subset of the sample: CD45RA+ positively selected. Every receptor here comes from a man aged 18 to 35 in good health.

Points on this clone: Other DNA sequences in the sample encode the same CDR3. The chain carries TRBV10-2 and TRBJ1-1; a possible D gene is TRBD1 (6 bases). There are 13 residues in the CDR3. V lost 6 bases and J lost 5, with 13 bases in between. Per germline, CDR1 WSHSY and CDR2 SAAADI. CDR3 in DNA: TGCGCCAGCAGCCAACAGGGAGGAACTGAAGCTTTCTTT. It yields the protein CASSQQGGTEAFF.

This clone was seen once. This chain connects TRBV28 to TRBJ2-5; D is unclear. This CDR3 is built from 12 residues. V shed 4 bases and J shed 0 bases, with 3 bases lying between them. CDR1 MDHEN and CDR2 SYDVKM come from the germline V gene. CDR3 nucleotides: TGTGCCAGCAGTTCCGACCAAGAGACCCAGTACTTC. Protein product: CASSSDQETQYF.

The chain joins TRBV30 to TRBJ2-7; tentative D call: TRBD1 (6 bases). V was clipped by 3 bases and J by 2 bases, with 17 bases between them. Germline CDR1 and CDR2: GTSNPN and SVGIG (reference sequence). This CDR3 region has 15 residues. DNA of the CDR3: TGTGCCTGGAGCACAACCACAGGGTGGCCCTACGAGCAGTACTTC. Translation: CAWSTTTGWPYEQYF.

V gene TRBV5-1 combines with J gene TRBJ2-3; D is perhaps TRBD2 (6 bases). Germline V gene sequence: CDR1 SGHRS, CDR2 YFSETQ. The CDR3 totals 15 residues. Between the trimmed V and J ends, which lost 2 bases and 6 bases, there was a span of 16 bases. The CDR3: CASSLGDSGADTQYF. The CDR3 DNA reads TGCGCCAGCAGCTTAGGGGACTCCGGTGCCGATACGCAGTATTTT.

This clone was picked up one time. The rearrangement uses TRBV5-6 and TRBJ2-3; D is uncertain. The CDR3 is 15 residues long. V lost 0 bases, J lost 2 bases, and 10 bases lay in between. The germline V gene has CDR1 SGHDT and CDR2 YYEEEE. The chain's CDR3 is CASSLVFALTDTQYF. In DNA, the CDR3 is TGTGCCAGCAGCTTGGTGTTCGCCCTCACAGATACGCAGTATTTT. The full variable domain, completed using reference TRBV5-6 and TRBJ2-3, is DAGVTQSPTHLIKTRGQQVTLRCSPKSGHDTVSWYQQALGQGPQFIFQYYEEEERQRGNFPDRFSGHQFPNYSSELNVNALLLGDSALYLCASSLVFALTDTQYFGPGTRLTVL.

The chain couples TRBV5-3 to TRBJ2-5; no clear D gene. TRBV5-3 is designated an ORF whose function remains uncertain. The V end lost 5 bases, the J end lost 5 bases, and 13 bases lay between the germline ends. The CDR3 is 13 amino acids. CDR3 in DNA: TGTGCCAGAAGTTCAGCTACGTGGGAGACCCAGTACTTC. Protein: CARSSATWETQYF.

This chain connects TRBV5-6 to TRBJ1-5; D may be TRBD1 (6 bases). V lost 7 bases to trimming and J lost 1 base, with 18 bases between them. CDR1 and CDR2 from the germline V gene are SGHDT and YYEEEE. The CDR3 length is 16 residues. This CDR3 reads CASGVTGLGSNQPQHF. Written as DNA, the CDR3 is TGTGCCAGCGGGGTTACAGGGCTAGGAAGCAATCAGCCCCAGCATTTT.

The CDR3 sequence: CASTDSGATYNEQFF. The CDR3 coding sequence is TGTGCCAGCACGGATAGCGGGGCTACCTACAATGAGCAGTTCTTC. The rearrangement links TRBV19 to TRBJ2-1; 8 nucleotides match TRBD2. The junction had 9 bases not matched to a gene; V was cut back by 9 bases and J by 2 bases. This CDR3 is 15 amino acids long. Germline loops: CDR1 LNHDA, CDR2 SQIVND (reference sequence). Together with reference TRBV19 and TRBJ2-1, the CDR3 gives the full variable domain: DGGITQSPKYLFRKEGQNVTLSCEQNLNHDAMYWYRQDPGQGLRLIYYSQIVNDFQKGDIAEGYSVSREKKESFPLTVTSAQKNPTAFYLCASTDSGATYNEQFFGPGTRLTVL.

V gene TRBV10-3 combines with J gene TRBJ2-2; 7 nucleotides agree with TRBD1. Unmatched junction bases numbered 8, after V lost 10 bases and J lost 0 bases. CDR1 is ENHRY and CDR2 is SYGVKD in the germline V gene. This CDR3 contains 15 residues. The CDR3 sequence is CATRDDRANTGELFF. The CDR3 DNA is TGTGCCACGAGAGATGACAGGGCGAACACCGGGGAGCTGTTTTTT.

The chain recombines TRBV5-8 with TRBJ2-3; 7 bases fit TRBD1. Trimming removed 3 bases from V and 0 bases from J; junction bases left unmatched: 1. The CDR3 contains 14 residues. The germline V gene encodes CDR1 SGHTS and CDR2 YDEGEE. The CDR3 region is CASSWDRSTDTQYF. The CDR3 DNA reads TGTGCCAGCAGCTGGGACAGAAGCACAGATACGCAGTATTTT.

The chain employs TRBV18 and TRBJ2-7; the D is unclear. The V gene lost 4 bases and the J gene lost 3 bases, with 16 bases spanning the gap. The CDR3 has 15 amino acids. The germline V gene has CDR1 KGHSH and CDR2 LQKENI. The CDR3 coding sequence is TGTGCCAGCTCACAAAGCGAAGGTGGAAACTACGAGCAGTACTTC. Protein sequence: CASSQSEGGNYEQYF. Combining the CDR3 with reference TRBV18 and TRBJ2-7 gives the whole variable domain NAGVMQNPRHLVRRRGQEARLRCSPMKGHSHVYWYRQLPEEGLKFMVYLQKENIIDESGMPKERFSAEFPKEGPSILRIQQVVRGDSAAYFCASSQSEGGNYEQYFGPGTRLTVT.

The CDR3 sequence is CASSYTLQGAGTEAFF. In DNA, the CDR3 is TGTGCCAGCAGTTACACTCTACAGGGTGCCGGGACTGAAGCTTTCTTT. The V gene is TRBV6-5, the J gene TRBJ1-1, with a possible D match to TRBD1 (6 bases). V was trimmed by 2 bases and J by 5 bases, leaving 18 bases between them. The CDR3 loop spans 16 amino acids. Germline V gene sequence: CDR1 MNHEY, CDR2 SVGAGI.

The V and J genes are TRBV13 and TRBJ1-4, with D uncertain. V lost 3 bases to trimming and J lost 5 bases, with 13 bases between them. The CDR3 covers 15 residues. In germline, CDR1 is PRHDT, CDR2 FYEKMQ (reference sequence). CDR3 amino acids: CASSFSPPSNEKLFF. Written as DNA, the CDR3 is TGTGCCAGCAGCTTTTCGCCCCCGTCGAATGAAAAACTGTTTTTT.

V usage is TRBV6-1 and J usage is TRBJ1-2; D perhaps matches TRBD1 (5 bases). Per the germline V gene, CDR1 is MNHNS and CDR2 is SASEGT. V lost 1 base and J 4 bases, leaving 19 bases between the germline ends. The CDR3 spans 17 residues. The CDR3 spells CASSEGQGKGGVYGYTF. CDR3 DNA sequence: TGTGCCAGCAGTGAAGGCCAGGGTAAAGGAGGGGTCTATGGCTACACCTTC.

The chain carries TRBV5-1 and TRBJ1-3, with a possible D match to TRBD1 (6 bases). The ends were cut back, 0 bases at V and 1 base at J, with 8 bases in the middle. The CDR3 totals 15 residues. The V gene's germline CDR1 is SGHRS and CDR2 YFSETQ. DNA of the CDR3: TGCGCCAGCAGCTTGGCCACAGGGTCTGGAAACACCATATATTTT. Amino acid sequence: CASSLATGSGNTIYF.

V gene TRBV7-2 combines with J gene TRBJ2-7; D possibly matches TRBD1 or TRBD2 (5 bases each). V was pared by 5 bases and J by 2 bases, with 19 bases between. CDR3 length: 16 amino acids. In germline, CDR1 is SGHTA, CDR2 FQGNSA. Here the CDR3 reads CASSPRDRLGAYEQYF. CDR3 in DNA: TGTGCCAGCAGCCCGAGGGACCGCCTCGGAGCCTACGAGCAGTACTTC.

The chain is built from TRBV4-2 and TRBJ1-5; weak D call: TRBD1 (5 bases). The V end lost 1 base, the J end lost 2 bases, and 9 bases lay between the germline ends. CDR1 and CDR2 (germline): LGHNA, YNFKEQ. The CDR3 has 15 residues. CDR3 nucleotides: TGTGCCAGCAGCCAAGCAGAGACAGGCAATCAGCCCCAGCATTTT. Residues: CASSQAETGNQPQHF.

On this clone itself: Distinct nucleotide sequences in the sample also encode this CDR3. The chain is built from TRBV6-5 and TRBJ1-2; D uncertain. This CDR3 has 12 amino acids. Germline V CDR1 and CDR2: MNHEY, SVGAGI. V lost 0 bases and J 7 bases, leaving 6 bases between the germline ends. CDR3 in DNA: TGTGCCAGCAGTTACTCGTGGGGTGGCTACACCTTC. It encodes CASSYSWGGYTF.

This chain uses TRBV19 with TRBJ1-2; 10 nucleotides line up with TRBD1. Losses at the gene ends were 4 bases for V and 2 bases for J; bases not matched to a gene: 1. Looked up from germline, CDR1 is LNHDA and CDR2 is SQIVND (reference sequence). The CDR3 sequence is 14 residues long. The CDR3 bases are TGTGCCAGTAGTAAGGGACAGGGGAACTATGGCTACACCTTC. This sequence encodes CASSKGQGNYGYTF.

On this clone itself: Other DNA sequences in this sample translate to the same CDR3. The CDR3, as DNA: TGTGCCAGCAGGAGCGGAGAGACCCAGTACTTC. Protein product: CASRSGETQYF. The chain combines TRBV14 with TRBJ2-5; tentatively, D is TRBD2 (5 bases). This CDR3 spans 11 amino acids. The ends were cut back, 6 bases at V and 4 bases at J, with 6 bases in the middle. In germline, CDR1 is SGHDN, CDR2 FVKESK.

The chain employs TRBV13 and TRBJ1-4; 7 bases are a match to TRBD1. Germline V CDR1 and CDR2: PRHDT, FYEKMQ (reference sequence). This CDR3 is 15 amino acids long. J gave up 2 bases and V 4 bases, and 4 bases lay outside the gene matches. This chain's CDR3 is CASSSSRGTNEKLFF. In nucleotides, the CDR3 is TGTGCCAGCAGCTCTAGCAGGGGGACTAATGAAAAACTGTTTTTT.

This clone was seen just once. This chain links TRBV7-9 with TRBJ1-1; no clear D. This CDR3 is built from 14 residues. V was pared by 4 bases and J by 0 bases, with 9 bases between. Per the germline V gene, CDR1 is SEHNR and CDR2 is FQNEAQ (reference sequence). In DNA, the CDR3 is TGTGCCAGCAGCTCTGGGAAAGTGAACACTGAAGCTTTCTTT. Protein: CASSSGKVNTEAFF.

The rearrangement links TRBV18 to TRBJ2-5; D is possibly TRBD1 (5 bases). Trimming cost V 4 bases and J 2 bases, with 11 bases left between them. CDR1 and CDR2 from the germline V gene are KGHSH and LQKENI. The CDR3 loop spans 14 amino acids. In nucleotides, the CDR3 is TGTGCCAGCTCACGAAAGGACACTCAAGAGACCCAGTACTTC. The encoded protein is CASSRKDTQETQYF. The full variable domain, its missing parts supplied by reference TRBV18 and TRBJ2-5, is NAGVMQNPRHLVRRRGQEARLRCSPMKGHSHVYWYRQLPEEGLKFMVYLQKENIIDESGMPKERFSAEFPKEGPSILRIQQVVRGDSAAYFCASSRKDTQETQYFGPGTRLLVL.

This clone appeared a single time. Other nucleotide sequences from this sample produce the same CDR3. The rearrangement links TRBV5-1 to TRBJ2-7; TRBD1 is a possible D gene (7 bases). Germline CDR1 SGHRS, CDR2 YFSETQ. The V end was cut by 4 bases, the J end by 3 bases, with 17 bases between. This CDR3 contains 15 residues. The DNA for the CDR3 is TGCGCCAGCAGCCTTGGCGGGACAGCCAACTACGAGCAGTACTTC. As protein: CASSLGGTANYEQYF.

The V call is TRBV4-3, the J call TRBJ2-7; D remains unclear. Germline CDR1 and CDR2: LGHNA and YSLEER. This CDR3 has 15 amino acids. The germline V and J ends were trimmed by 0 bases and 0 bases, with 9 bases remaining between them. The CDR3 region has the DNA TGCGCCAGCAGCCAAGAAGCCACAGTCTCCTACGAGCAGTACTTC. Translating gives CASSQEATVSYEQYF.

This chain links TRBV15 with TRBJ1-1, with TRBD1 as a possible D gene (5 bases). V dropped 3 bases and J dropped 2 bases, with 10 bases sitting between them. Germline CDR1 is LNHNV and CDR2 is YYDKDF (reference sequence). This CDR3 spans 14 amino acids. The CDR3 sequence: CATSRSRGNTEAFF. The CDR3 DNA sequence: TGTGCCACCAGCAGGTCACGGGGCAACACTGAAGCTTTCTTT.

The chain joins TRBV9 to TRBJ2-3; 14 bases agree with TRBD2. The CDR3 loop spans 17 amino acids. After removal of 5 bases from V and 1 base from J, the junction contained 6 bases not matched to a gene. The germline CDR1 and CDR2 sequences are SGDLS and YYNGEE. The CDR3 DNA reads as TGTGCCAGCAGTCCCGGACTAGCGGGAGGTCGCACAGATACGCAGTATTTT. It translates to CASSPGLAGGRTDTQYF.